Below, 27 T cell receptor beta chains from the same sample are listed, as sequenced in a study of T-cell memory formation after mild COVID-19 (dated by TCRdb to about 2021). Libraries were made using 5' RACE. The instrument was an Illumina NovaSeq 6000. TCRdb trimmed the raw reads at Q25, called clones with MiXCR and kept productive beta chains. Each entry merges the rows of one CDR3 protein and shows their most common DNA and genes. The sample table holds over 12,000 distinct CDR3 sequences, of which approximately 19% were seen once. Of the sample, around 49% is held by the ten largest clones. Sequences were obtained from PBMCs or a T cell subset sorted from them (not recorded which). The receptors come from an adult woman who had mild COVID-19 (a few samples of this study predate the infection). The sample titles of this study are shuffled in the database, so cell type and time point are left out; the donor was told from shared clones.

This clonotype counts as large. The chain combines TRBV25-1 with TRBJ1-2; possibly TRBD1 for D (5 bases). The CDR3 spans 15 residues. Trimming took 2 bases from V and 3 from J, leaving 13 bases between them. Germline V gene sequence: CDR1 MGHDK, CDR2 SYGVNS. CDR3 bases: TGTGCCAGCAGTGAAACTGCAGAAGGGGACTATGGCTACACCTTC. Amino acid sequence: CASSETAEGDYGYTF.

At least ten counts were recorded for this clonotype. The chain links TRBV7-9 to TRBJ1-1; the D gene is possibly TRBD1 (5 bases). From germline, CDR1 is SEHNR and CDR2 FQNEAQ (reference sequence). This CDR3 is built from 13 residues. Trimming pared 4 bases from V and 4 bases from J, leaving 10 bases between. The CDR3 sequence is CASSSRVGTEAFF. As DNA, the CDR3 is TGTGCCAGCAGCTCCAGGGTAGGCACTGAAGCTTTCTTT.

In this sample, this clonotype turned up many times. The gene calls are TRBV7-2 and TRBJ2-2, with a possible D match to TRBD2 (6 bases). The V gene lost 6 bases and the J gene lost 3 bases, with 11 bases spanning the gap. The CDR3 length is 14 residues. Germline V gene lookup returns CDR1 SGHTA and CDR2 FQGNSA. The CDR3 loop reads CASSYSGYTGELFF. CDR3 DNA sequence: TGTGCCAGCAGTTATAGCGGCTACACCGGGGAGCTGTTTTTT. The variable domain in full, with the rest retrieved from reference TRBV7-2 and TRBJ2-2, is GAGVSQSPSNKVTEKGKDVELRCDPISGHTALYWYRQSLGQGLEFLIYFQGNSAPDKSGLPSDRFSAERTGGSVSTLTIQRTQQEDSAVYLCASSYSGYTGELFFGEGSRLTVL.

In its sample, this clonotype was seen many times. This sequence joins TRBV12-3 or TRBV12-4 and TRBJ2-1, with 12 nucleotides matching TRBD2. The junction had 12 bases not matched to a gene; V was cut back by 6 bases and J by 0 bases. The CDR3 covers 19 residues. The CDR3 DNA sequence: TGTGCCAGCAGCCCCTCGACTAGCGGGGGCCTCTTCTCCTACAATGAGCAGTTCTTC. This sequence encodes CASSPSTSGGLFSYNEQFF.

This clonotype was recorded many times. This chain links TRBV7-8 with TRBJ2-3, with D uncertain. The CDR3 covers 15 residues. Germline CDR1 SGHVS, CDR2 FQNEAQ. Trimming pared 2 bases from V and 4 bases from J, leaving 13 bases between. CDR3 region: CASSLIDLVPDTQYF. As DNA, the CDR3 is TGTGCCAGCAGCTTAATCGACCTCGTCCCAGATACGCAGTATTTT.

This clonotype was picked up many times. This rearrangement joins TRBV7-9 to TRBJ2-7; 7 bases fit TRBD1. Germline trimming cut 1 base from V and 5 bases from J; bases unmatched to any gene: 8. Germline CDR1 reads SEHNR; CDR2 reads FQNEAQ (reference sequence). The CDR3 consists of 15 residues. The CDR3 nucleotides read TGTGCCAGCAGCTTAGTGGAAAGACAGGGCGACGAGCAGTACTTC. Residues: CASSLVERQGDEQYF.

In its sample, this clonotype was seen many times. The gene calls are TRBV12-3 or TRBV12-4 and TRBJ2-7, with D perhaps TRBD2 (7 bases). Trimming removed 6 bases at V and 6 bases at J, with 21 bases between. The CDR3 runs to 15 residues. CDR3: CASSVGEGVLGEQYF. CDR3 DNA sequence: TGTGCCAGCAGCGTTGGGGAGGGGGTTCTCGGCGAGCAGTACTTC.

This clonotype has a count of ten or more. The rearrangement joins TRBV20-1 to TRBJ1-2; D is possibly TRBD1 (6 bases). Trimming shortened V by 2 bases and J by 2 bases, and 18 bases separated the two germline ends. Germline loops: CDR1 DFQATT, CDR2 SNEGSKA (reference sequence). The CDR3 runs 16 residues. The CDR3 nucleotides are TGCAGTGCTAGAACCCTCGGACAGCTTGAAAACTATGGCTACACCTTC. Amino acids: CSARTLGQLENYGYTF.

This clonotype rates as medium-sized. V gene TRBV7-3 combines with J gene TRBJ2-1, with 9 bases matching TRBD2. The CDR3 consists of 14 residues. V was pared by 4 bases and J by 8 bases, with 6 bases of the junction left unmatched. The germline V gene has CDR1 SGHTA and CDR2 FQGTGA. The CDR3 reads CASSSPGLADEQFF. Written as DNA, the CDR3 is TGTGCCAGCAGCTCACCGGGACTAGCCGATGAGCAGTTCTTC.

This chain uses TRBV25-1 with TRBJ2-4, with 9 positions matching TRBD2. Germline V gene data show CDR1 as MGHDK and CDR2 as SYGVNS. This CDR3 has 13 amino acids. Unmatched junction bases numbered 10, after V lost 9 bases and J lost 10 bases. The CDR3 bases are TGTGCCAGTGCAGGCGGGGGGGCATGGATTCAGTACTTC. It encodes CASAGGGAWIQYF.

The rearrangement uses TRBV6-5 and TRBJ1-2; TRBD1 is a possible D gene (6 bases). This CDR3 contains 14 residues. Germline V gives CDR1 MNHEY, CDR2 SVGAGI. Trimming pared 5 bases from V and 4 bases from J, leaving 14 bases between. DNA of the CDR3: TGTGCCAGCAGTCCCTCCTCCAGGGGCTATGGCTACACCTTC. The encoded protein is CASSPSSRGYGYTF.

In its sample, this clonotype was seen many times. The chain joins TRBV21-1 to TRBJ2-7; the table's D call, TRBD1, has no DNA check behind it. TRBV21-1 is designated a pseudogene. CDR3 length equals 15 residues. This CDR3 reads CASSPGRGPSREQYF. The CDR3 DNA reads TGTGCCAGCTCACCAGGGCGGGGTCCGAGTCGCGAGCAGTACTTC.

This clonotype was seen at least ten times. The chain uses TRBV5-6 and TRBJ2-7; the D call may be TRBD1 or TRBD2 (5 bases each). Trimming took off 0 bases at V and 2 bases at J, with 9 bases between the two ends. Germline V gene sequence: CDR1 SGHDT, CDR2 YYEEEE. The CDR3 spans 14 residues. CDR3 region: CASSLGQGPYEQYF. The CDR3 DNA reads as TGTGCCAGCAGCTTGGGGCAGGGACCCTACGAGCAGTACTTC.

This clonotype was recorded at least ten times. V gene TRBV27 combines with J gene TRBJ1-1; 8 bases fit TRBD1. This CDR3 spans 15 amino acids. Unmatched junction bases numbered 9, after V lost 6 bases and J lost 3 bases. The germline V gene has CDR1 MNHEY and CDR2 SMNVEV (reference sequence). The CDR3, as DNA: TGTGCCAGCAGCTCGAACAGGGGGATACACACTGAAGCTTTCTTT. Amino acids: CASSSNRGIHTEAFF.

The rearrangement links TRBV29-1 to TRBJ2-7; D may be TRBD1 or TRBD2 (5 bases each). The germline gives CDR1 SQVTM, CDR2 ANQGSEA. Trimming cost V 5 bases and J 3 bases, with 14 bases left between them. The CDR3 covers 13 residues. The CDR3 sequence: CSVQGDTNYEQYF. The CDR3 DNA follows: TGCAGCGTTCAGGGAGATACCAACTACGAGCAGTACTTC.

In its sample, this clonotype is medium-sized. The V call is TRBV4-2, the J call TRBJ2-1; 14 bases align to TRBD2. Germline CDR1 and CDR2: LGHNA and YNFKEQ. V gave up 0 bases and J gave up 0 bases; unmatched junction bases: 7. This CDR3 spans 20 amino acids. CDR3 DNA sequence: TGTGCCAGCAGCCAAGACGCTGGGACTAGCGGGGGCCTCTCCTACAATGAGCAGTTCTTC. This translates into CASSQDAGTSGGLSYNEQFF.

This clonotype has at least ten counts. V and J are TRBV10-3 and TRBJ2-5; no clear D gene. Trimming stripped 0 bases from V and 7 bases from J, with 6 bases between. The CDR3 consists of 12 residues. In germline, CDR1 is ENHRY, CDR2 SYGVKD. CDR3 coding DNA: TGTGCCATCAGTGAGTCGGGTGGGACCCAGTACTTC. This translates into CAISESGGTQYF.

This clonotype showed up many times. For the CDR3, the DNA is TGTGCCAGCAGCCCTCCCCTAGCGGGGGCCTACAATGAGCAGTTCTTC. Its translation is CASSPPLAGAYNEQFF. The chain is built from TRBV11-2 and TRBJ2-1; 10 nucleotides agree with TRBD2. The V segment lost 5 bases and the J segment 2 bases; nucleotides outside the gene matches: 6. In germline, CDR1 is SGHAT, CDR2 FQNNGV. The CDR3 has 16 residues.

This clonotype has ten or more counts. Here the CDR3 reads CASSQLGGGTEAFF. The CDR3 DNA reads TGTGCCAGCAGCCAACTGGGAGGAGGTACTGAAGCTTTCTTT. The chain uses TRBV14 and TRBJ1-1; no clear D gene. The CDR3 consists of 14 residues. Trimming stripped 2 bases from V and 5 bases from J, with 12 bases between. Per germline, CDR1 SGHDN and CDR2 FVKESK.

This clonotype occurred many times. The chain recombines TRBV20-1 with TRBJ2-1; 10 bases line up with TRBD1. The germline CDR1 and CDR2 sequences are DFQATT and SNEGSKA (reference sequence). J was trimmed by 4 bases and V by 1 base; bases with no gene match: 10. The CDR3 runs 17 residues. The CDR3 protein is CSARGTPGTGEYNEQFF. CDR3 DNA: TGCAGTGCTAGAGGTACCCCCGGGACAGGGGAATACAATGAGCAGTTCTTC.

The V gene is TRBV7-2, the J gene TRBJ2-3, with D hard to call. The CDR3 is 13 amino acids. Trimming removed 5 bases at V and 6 bases at J, with 12 bases between. Germline V gene sequence: CDR1 SGHTA, CDR2 FQGNSA. The DNA of the CDR3 is TGTGCCAGCAGCCCGCTGACGCGCGATACGCAGTATTTT. The encoded protein is CASSPLTRDTQYF.

This CDR3 reads CASSFRAEETQYF. In DNA, the CDR3 is TGCGCCAGCAGCTTTAGGGCTGAAGAGACCCAGTACTTC. The chain links TRBV5-1 to TRBJ2-5; D gene ambiguous. V gave up 2 bases and J gave up 3 bases, with 8 bases separating them. Germline V gene data show CDR1 as SGHRS and CDR2 as YFSETQ. The CDR3 has 13 amino acids.

Ten or more counts support this clonotype. V is TRBV5-4 and J is TRBJ1-4; D is perhaps TRBD1 (6 bases). The CDR3 is made up of 14 amino acids. V was trimmed by 3 bases and J by 8 bases, leaving 14 bases between them. Germline loops: CDR1 SGHNT, CDR2 YYREEE (reference sequence). CDR3 in DNA: TGTGCCAGCAGCTCTCGGACAGTTGGGGAAAAACTGTTTTTT. Translation: CASSSRTVGEKLFF.

This clonotype was observed many times. The chain links TRBV4-3 to TRBJ2-1; D tentatively reads TRBD1 or TRBD2 (5 bases each). The V end was cut by 0 bases, the J end by 4 bases, with 10 bases between. The CDR3 loop spans 15 amino acids. Germline-derived CDR1 and CDR2 are LGHNA and YSLEER. As DNA, the CDR3 is TGCGCCAGCAGCCAAGATCCTGGGGGTTACAATGAGCAGTTCTTC. It yields the protein CASSQDPGGYNEQFF.

This clonotype appeared many times. V usage is TRBV10-3 and J usage is TRBJ2-5, with D possibly called TRBD1 or TRBD2 (5 bases each). This CDR3 is built from 12 residues. V was shortened by 3 bases and J by 10 bases, with 12 bases between the two germline ends. Germline values: CDR1 ENHRY, CDR2 SYGVKD. Here the CDR3 DNA reads TGTGCCATCAGTGATGGGGGTAGGGACCAGTACTTC. Residues: CAISDGGRDQYF.

This clonotype was seen ten or more times. The V and J genes are TRBV10-3 and TRBJ1-2, with D perhaps matching TRBD1 (6 bases). The CDR3 sequence is 12 residues long. From germline, CDR1 is ENHRY and CDR2 SYGVKD. V lost 8 bases to trimming and J lost 2 bases, with 9 bases between them. This CDR3 reads CAILRGNYGYTF. CDR3 sequence (DNA): TGTGCCATCCTCAGGGGAAACTATGGCTACACCTTC.

This clonotype was counted at least ten times. This chain uses TRBV5-1 with TRBJ2-2; weak D call: TRBD1 (6 bases). Trimming removed 1 base from V and 1 base from J, with 11 bases in between. The CDR3 runs 16 residues. CDR1 SGHRS and CDR2 YFSETQ come from the germline V gene. DNA for the CDR3: TGCGCCAGCAGCTTGCCTCAGGGGCAGAACACCGGGGAGCTGTTTTTT. This translates into CASSLPQGQNTGELFF.